The source of this TCR beta chain is a study of T cells in Graves' hyperthyroidism and ophthalmopathy. In the study overall: Blood was drawn when the patient was first diagnosed and still untreated.

Study-wide results and caveats: The model identified upcoming ophthalmopathy a median around 7.1 months ahead of onset.

RNA transcripts served as the template for amplifying TCR beta CDR3 regions. The TCR CDR3 was amplified in a first-round RT-PCR using the HTBI primer set. TCRdb recomputed calls from the multiplex PCR reads with MiXCR, one row per CDR3 protein. The sample lists hundreds of thousands of distinct CDR3 sequences; roughly 15% were seen once. Diagnosis rested on symptoms, serum thyroxine and TRAb, thyroid ultrasound, and orbital computed tomography. Fresh peripheral blood, around 11 ml of it, supplied the PBMCs. The germline V and J ends were trimmed by 5 bases and 5 bases, with 18 bases remaining between them. Germline V lookup: CDR1 SNHLY, CDR2 FYNNEI. The CDR3 is 15 residues long. This clonotype was detected many times. The antigen is not known.

The sequencing sample was made of blood. The sequence was obtained from a woman in her thirties or forties with Graves' ophthalmopathy. The rearrangement links TRBV2 to TRBJ1-2, with a possible D match to TRBD1 (6 bases). The CDR3 region has the DNA TGTGCCAGCAGTAAACTTTCCCAGGGGATTTATGGCTACACCTTC. Amino acids: CASSKLSQGIYGYTF. Using reference TRBV2 and TRBJ1-2 for the parts outside the CDR3, the full variable domain is EPEVTQTPSHQVTQMGQEVILRCVPISNHLYFYWYRQILGQKVEFLVSFYNNEISEKSEIFDDQFSVERPDGSNFTLKIRSTKLEDSAMYFCASSKLSQGIYGYTFGSGTRLTVV.